The rows below give T cell receptor beta chains drawn from one sample of a study of blood T cell repertoires in COVID-19. Sequencing used immunoSEQ multiplex PCR; TCRdb keeps in-frame clones, though not all of them. The sample lists about 150,000 clones; 60% to 85% were seen once. The sample comprised peripheral blood. The source is a man aged 50 to 59 with acute or convalescent COVID-19. The CDR3 runs from the conserved cysteine through the conserved F or W. Each record gives: clone size, J gene, D gene, V gene, CDR3 protein, CDR3 DNA. D genes are given only for firm matches. The size entry is marked missing in some rows and otherwise reads once, few, many or a size class.

>-|TRBJ1-1|-|TRBV5-1
CASSLTGRSEAFF
TGCGCCAGCAGCTTAACAGGGCGTTCTGAAGCTTTCTTT
>-|TRBJ1-6|-|TRBV27
CASRGGRVSPLHF
TGTGCCAGCAGGGGGGGTCGAGTTTCACCCCTCCACTTT
>-|TRBJ2-5|TRBD2|TRBV5-1
CASSSTGSGGQETQYF
TGCGCCAGCAGCTCTACTGGTAGCGGGGGACAAGAGACCCAGTACTTC
>-|TRBJ1-2|TRBD1|TRBV29-1
CSVELINPGTGPLYGYTF
TGCAGCGTTGAATTAATCAACCCCGGGACAGGGCCTCTCTATGGCTACACCTTC
>-|TRBJ2-1|-|TRBV4-1
CASSQDTYSYNEQFF
TGCGCCAGCAGCCAAGACACCTACTCCTACAATGAGCAGTTCTTC
>-|TRBJ1-2|-|TRBV3-1/TRBV3-2
CASSQVLGGANYGYTF
TGTGCCAGCAGCCAAGTTTTAGGAGGGGCTAACTATGGCTACACCTTC
>-|TRBJ1-3|TRBD1|TRBV4-1
CASSQPGRDRTSGNTIYF
TGCGCCAGCAGCCAGCCAGGACGGGACAGGACCTCTGGAAACACCATATATTTT
>-|TRBJ1-2|TRBD1|TRBV19
CASSIRDRASGGYTF
TGTGCCAGTAGTATTCGGGACAGGGCGAGCGGGGGCTACACCTTC
>-|TRBJ1-3|-|TRBV12-3/TRBV12-4
CAITPRSGNTIYF
TGTGCCATCACACCCCGCTCTGGAAACACCATATATTTT
>-|TRBJ1-1|TRBD1|TRBV5-1
CASSRQGGNTEAFF
TGCGCCAGCAGCCGTCAGGGGGGAAACACTGAAGCTTTCTTT
>-|TRBJ1-5|-|TRBV15
CATSPSGVQPQHF
TGTGCCACCAGCCCCTCAGGGGTTCAGCCCCAGCATTTT
>-|TRBJ1-2|TRBD1|TRBV4-2
CASSQEWDRGDGGYTF
TGTGCCAGCAGCCAAGAATGGGACAGGGGAGACGGCGGCTACACCTTC
>-|TRBJ2-2|-|TRBV30
CAWSVGGHTTGELFF
TGTGCCTGGAGTGTAGGAGGGCACACCACCGGGGAGCTGTTTTTT
>-|TRBJ2-4|-|TRBV30
CAWSGGALAKNIQYF
TGTGCCTGGAGTGGGGGAGCACTAGCCAAAAACATTCAGTACTTC
>-|TRBJ2-1|-|TRBV5-6
CASAWRGMSSYNEQFF
TGTGCCAGCGCCTGGAGAGGGATGAGCTCCTACAATGAGCAGTTCTTC
>-|TRBJ2-2|-|TRBV11-3
CASSLSVTGELFF
TGTGCCAGCAGCTTATCCGTTACCGGGGAGCTGTTTTTT
>-|TRBJ2-3|-|TRBV9
CASSVGADTQYF
TGTGCCAGCAGCGTAGGAGCAGATACGCAGTATTTT
>-|TRBJ2-2|-|TRBV9
CASSVDQRANTGELFF
TGTGCCAGCAGCGTAGACCAGCGGGCTAACACCGGGGAGCTGTTTTTT
>-|TRBJ1-3|-|TRBV19
CASSIDRDTGNTIYF
TGTGCCAGTAGTATTGACAGAGATACTGGAAACACCATATATTTT
>-|TRBJ2-3|TRBD2|TRBV2
CASTRGLAAMKNTQYF
TGTGCCAGCACCAGGGGACTAGCGGCCATGAAAAATACGCAGTATTTT
>-|TRBJ1-1|-|TRBV4-1
CASSQEATEAFF
TGCGCCAGCAGCCAAGAGGCCACTGAAGCTTTCTTT
>few|TRBJ1-2|TRBD1|TRBV27
CASSLSGQGVANYGYTF
TGTGCCAGCAGTTTAAGCGGACAGGGGGTTGCTAACTATGGCTACACCTTC
>-|TRBJ1-2|TRBD1|TRBV7-8
CASSDRGNGYTF
TGTGCCAGCTCGGACAGGGGAAATGGCTACACCTTC
>-|TRBJ2-2|TRBD2|TRBV9
CASSIPPGLAGGETGELFF
TGTGCCAGCAGCATACCCCCGGGACTAGCGGGGGGGGAAACCGGGGAGCTGTTTTTT
>-|TRBJ1-5|-|TRBV7-9
CASSLDWQGNQPQHF
TGTGCCAGCAGCTTAGATTGGCAGGGTAATCAGCCCCAGCATTTT
>-|TRBJ2-1|-|TRBV3-1/TRBV3-2
CASSKILRGEQFF
TGTGCCAGCAGTAAGATACTCCGGGGGGAGCAGTTCTTC
>-|TRBJ1-2|-|TRBV19
CASSIRQGYGYTF
TGTGCCAGTAGTATACGGCAGGGTTACGGCTACACCTTC
>-|TRBJ2-5|-|TRBV2
CASSGEQGAGETQYF
TGTGCCAGCAGCGGAGAACAAGGAGCCGGAGAGACCCAGTACTTC